This T cell receptor beta chain was retrieved from a study of T cells in Graves' hyperthyroidism and ophthalmopathy. Looking at the study overall: Peripheral blood samples were taken at initial diagnosis, prior to any treatment.

Trimming cost V 7 bases and J 3 bases, with 13 bases left between them. The germline V gene has CDR1 LGHDT and CDR2 YNNKEL (reference sequence). This CDR3 spans 13 amino acids. TCR beta CDR3 region amplification was performed from RNA transcripts. When the TCR CDR3 underwent first-round RT-PCR, the HTBI primer set was used. TCRdb independently ran MiXCR on the multiplex PCR reads; one entry per CDR3 protein. The sample lists 300,000 to 400,000 distinct CDR3 sequences; around 15% were seen once. This clonotype was seen at least ten times. Subjects with ophthalmopathy showed a Clinical Activity Score no lower than 3, a NOSPECS grade no lower than 4, and a duration shorter than 3 months. Each diagnosis was grounded in clinical symptoms, serum thyroxine and TRAb, thyroid ultrasound, and orbital computed tomography. The PBMCs were sourced from fresh peripheral blood (more than 9 ml).

The receptor was derived from a young woman with Graves' ophthalmopathy. Sequencing was done on a sample of blood. The chain employs TRBV3-1 and TRBJ2-7; D is perhaps TRBD2 (6 bases). This CDR3 is CASTPVGGYEQYF. The DNA of the CDR3 is TGTGCCAGCACCCCGGTCGGGGGCTACGAGCAGTACTTC.